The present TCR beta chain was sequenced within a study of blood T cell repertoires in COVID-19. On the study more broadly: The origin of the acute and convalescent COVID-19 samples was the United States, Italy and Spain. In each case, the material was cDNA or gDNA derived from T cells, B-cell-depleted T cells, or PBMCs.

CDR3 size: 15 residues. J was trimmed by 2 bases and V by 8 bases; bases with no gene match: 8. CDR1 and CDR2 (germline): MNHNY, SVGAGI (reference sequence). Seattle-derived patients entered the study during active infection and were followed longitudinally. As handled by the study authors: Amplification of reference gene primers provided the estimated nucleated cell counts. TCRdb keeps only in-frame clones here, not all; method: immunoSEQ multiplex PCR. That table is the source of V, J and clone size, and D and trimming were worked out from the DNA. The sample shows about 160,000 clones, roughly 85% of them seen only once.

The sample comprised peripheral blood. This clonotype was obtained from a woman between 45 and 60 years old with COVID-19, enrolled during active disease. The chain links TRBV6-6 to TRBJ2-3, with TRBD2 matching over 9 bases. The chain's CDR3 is CASSAGTSSTDTQYF. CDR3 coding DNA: TGTGCCAGCTCCGCGGGGACTAGCTCCACAGATACGCAGTATTTT.